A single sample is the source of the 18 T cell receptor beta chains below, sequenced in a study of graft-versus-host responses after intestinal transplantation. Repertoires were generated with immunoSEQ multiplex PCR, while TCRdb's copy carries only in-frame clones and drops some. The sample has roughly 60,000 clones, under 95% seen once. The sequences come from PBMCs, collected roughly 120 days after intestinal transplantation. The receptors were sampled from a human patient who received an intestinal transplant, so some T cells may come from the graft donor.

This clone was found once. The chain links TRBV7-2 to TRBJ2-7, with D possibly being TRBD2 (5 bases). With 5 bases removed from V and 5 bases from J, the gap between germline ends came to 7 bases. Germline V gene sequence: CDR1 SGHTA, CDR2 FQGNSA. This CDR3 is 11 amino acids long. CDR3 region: CASSREDEQYF. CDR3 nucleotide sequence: TGTGCCAGCAGCCGGGAAGACGAGCAGTACTTC.

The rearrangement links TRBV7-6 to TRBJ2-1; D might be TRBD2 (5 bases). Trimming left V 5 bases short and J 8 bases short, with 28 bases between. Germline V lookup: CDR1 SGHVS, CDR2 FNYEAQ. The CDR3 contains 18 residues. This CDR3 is CASSPERDGELFGYEQFF. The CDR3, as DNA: TGTGCCAGCAGCCCAGAACGAGACGGGGAGTTATTTGGGTATGAGCAGTTCTTC. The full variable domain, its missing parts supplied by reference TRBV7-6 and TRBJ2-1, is GAGVSQSPRYKVTKRGQDVALRCDPISGHVSLYWYRQALGQGPEFLTYFNYEAQQDKSGLPNDRFSAERPEGSISTLTIQRTEQRDSAMYRCASSPERDGELFGYEQFFGPGTRLTVL.

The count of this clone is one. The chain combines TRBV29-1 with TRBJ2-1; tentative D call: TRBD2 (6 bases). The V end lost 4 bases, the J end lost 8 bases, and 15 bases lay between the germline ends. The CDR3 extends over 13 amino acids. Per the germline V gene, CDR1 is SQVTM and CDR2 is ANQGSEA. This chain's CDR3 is CSVGSGGRYEQFF. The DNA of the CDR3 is TGCAGCGTTGGATCCGGAGGGAGGTATGAGCAGTTCTTC.

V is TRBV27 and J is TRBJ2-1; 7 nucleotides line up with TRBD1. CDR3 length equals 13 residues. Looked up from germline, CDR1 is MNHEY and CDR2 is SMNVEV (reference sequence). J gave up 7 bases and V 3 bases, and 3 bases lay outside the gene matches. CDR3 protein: CASSFTGENEQFF. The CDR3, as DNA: TGTGCCAGCAGTTTTACAGGGGAGAATGAGCAGTTCTTC.

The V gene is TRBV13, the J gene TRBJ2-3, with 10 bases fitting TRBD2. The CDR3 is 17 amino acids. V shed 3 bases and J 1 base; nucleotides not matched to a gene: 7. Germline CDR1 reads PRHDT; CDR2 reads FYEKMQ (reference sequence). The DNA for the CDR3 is TGTGCCAGCAGCTTCGGGGGCGGGACTAGCGGCACAGATACGCAGTATTTT. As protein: CASSFGGGTSGTDTQYF.

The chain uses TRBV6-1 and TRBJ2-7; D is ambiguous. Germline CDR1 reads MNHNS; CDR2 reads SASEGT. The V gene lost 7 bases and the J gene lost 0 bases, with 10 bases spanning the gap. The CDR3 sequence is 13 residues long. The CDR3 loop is CASIGAISYEQYF. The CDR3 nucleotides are TGTGCCAGCATAGGCGCCATCTCCTACGAGCAGTACTTC.

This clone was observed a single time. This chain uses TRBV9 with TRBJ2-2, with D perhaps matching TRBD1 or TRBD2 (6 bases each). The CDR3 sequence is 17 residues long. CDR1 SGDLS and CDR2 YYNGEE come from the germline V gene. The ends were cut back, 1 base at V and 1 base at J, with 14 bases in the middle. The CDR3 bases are TGTGCCAGCAGCGTACTCGCCGGGGGCCTGAACACCGGGGAGCTGTTTTTT. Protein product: CASSVLAGGLNTGELFF. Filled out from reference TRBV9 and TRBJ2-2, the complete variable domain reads DSGVTQTPKHLITATGQRVTLRCSPRSGDLSVYWYQQSLDQGLQFLIQYYNGEERAKGNILERFSAQQFPDLHSELNLSSLELGDSALYFCASSVLAGGLNTGELFFGEGSRLTVL.

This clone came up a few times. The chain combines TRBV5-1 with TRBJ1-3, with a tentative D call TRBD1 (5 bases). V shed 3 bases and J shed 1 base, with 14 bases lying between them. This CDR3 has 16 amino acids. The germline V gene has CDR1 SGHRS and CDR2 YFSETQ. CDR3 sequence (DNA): TGCGCCAGCAGCTCAGGGCCGGAGGGATCTGGAAACACCATATATTTT. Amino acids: CASSSGPEGSGNTIYF.

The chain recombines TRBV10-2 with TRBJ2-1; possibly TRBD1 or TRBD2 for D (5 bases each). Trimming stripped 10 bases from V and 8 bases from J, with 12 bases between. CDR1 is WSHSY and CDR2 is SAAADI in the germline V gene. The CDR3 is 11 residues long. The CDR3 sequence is CATRGVHEQFF. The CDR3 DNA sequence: TGCGCCACCCGAGGGGTCCATGAGCAGTTCTTC.

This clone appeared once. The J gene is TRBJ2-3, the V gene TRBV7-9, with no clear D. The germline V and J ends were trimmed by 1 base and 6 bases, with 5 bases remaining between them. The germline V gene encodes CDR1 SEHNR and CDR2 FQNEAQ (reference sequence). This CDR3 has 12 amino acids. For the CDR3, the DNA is TGTGCCAGCAGCTTAGAATGGGATACGCAGTATTTT. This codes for CASSLEWDTQYF.

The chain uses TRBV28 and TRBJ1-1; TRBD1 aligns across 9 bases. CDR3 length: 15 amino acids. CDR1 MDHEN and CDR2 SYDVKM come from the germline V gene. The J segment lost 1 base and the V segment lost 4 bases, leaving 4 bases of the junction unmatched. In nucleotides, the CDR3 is TGTGCCAGCAGTTCCGGGACAGGGAGGAACACTGAAGCTTTCTTT. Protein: CASSSGTGRNTEAFF.

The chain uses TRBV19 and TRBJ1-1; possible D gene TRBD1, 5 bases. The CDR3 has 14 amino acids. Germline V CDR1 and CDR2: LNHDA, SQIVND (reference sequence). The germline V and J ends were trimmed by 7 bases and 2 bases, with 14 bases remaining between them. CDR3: CASTTNQGNTEAFF. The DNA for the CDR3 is TGTGCCAGTACGACCAACCAGGGCAACACTGAAGCTTTCTTT.

DNA for the CDR3: TGTGCCAGCAGCTGGGGCAGCCCCTACGAGCAGTACTTC. Translation: CASSWGSPYEQYF. The J gene is TRBJ2-7, the V gene TRBV5-4; possible D gene TRBD1, 5 bases. V was clipped by 3 bases and J by 2 bases, with 9 bases between them. This CDR3 comprises 13 residues. Germline CDR1 is SGHNT and CDR2 is YYREEE (reference sequence).

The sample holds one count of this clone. The DNA of the CDR3 is TGTGCCAGGCTGAGACGGTTCCGCTCCTACGAGCAGTACTTC. Translation: CARLRRFRSYEQYF. V and J are TRBV28 and TRBJ2-7; no clear D. Germline lookup yields CDR1 MDHEN and CDR2 SYDVKM. V lost 9 bases, J lost 0 bases, and 15 bases lay in between. The CDR3 consists of 14 residues.

The CDR3, as DNA: TGCGCCAGCAGCCCAACGGGGGGGACCACTGAAGCTTTCTTT. It yields the protein CASSPTGGTTEAFF. This chain uses TRBV4-1 with TRBJ1-1; perhaps TRBD1 as D (5 bases). Germline CDR1 MGHRA, CDR2 YSYEKL. The CDR3 has 14 residues. V lost 4 bases and J 4 bases, leaving 13 bases between the germline ends.

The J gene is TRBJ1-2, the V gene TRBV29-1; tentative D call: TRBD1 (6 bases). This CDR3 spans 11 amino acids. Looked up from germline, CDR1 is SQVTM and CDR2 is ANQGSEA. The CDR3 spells CAKGTNYGYTF. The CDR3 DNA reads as TGCGCTAAGGGGACAAACTATGGCTACACCTTC.

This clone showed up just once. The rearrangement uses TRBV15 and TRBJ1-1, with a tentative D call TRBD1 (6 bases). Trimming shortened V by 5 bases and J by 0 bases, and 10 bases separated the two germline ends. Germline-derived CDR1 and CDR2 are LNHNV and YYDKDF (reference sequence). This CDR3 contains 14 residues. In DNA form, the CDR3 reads TGTGCCACCAGCGAACAGGGTTTGAACACTGAAGCTTTCTTT. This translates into CATSEQGLNTEAFF. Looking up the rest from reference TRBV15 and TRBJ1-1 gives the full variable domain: DAMVIQNPRYQVTQFGKPVTLSCSQTLNHNVMYWYQQKSSQAPKLLFHYYDKDFNNEADTPDNFQSRRPNTSFCFLDIRSPGLGDTAMYLCATSEQGLNTEAFFGQGTRLTVV.

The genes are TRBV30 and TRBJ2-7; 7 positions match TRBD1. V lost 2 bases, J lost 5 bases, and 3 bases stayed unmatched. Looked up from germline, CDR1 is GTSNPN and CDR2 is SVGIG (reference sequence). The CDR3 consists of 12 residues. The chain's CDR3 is CAWSPQGNEQYF. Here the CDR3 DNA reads TGTGCCTGGAGTCCACAGGGGAACGAGCAGTACTTC.